These 20 T cell receptor beta chains share one sample of origin, sequenced in a study of cytomegalovirus exposure and HLA in healthy donors. PCR employed 60 Vbeta and 13 Jbeta primers. The table came from immunoSEQ multiplex PCR; TCRdb's copy has only in-frame clones and leaves some out. The data hold some 150,000 clones, with around 77% observed a single time. The material sequenced was PBMCs. The origin of the receptors is a man in his fifties or sixties in good health and CMV-seronegative.

This clone was picked up a small number of times. The chain links TRBV10-3 to TRBJ2-3; 10 positions agree with TRBD2. This CDR3 is built from 17 residues. Looked up from germline, CDR1 is ENHRY and CDR2 is SYGVKD. With 7 bases clipped from V and 5 bases from J, the junction kept 15 bases outside the gene matches. The CDR3 region has the DNA TGTGCCATCATGGGGGCGCGGAGCGGGAGGGCCTTAGATACGCAGTATTTT. Encoded protein: CAIMGARSGRALDTQYF.

This rearrangement joins TRBV4-3 to TRBJ2-3, with D unclear. V was shortened by 3 bases and J by 4 bases, with 17 bases between the two germline ends. The CDR3 length is 16 residues. Looked up from germline, CDR1 is LGHNA and CDR2 is YSLEER. The CDR3 is CASSHTPSRWADTQYF. In DNA form, the CDR3 reads TGCGCCAGCAGCCACACACCCTCCAGGTGGGCAGATACGCAGTATTTT.

This clone has just a few counts. CDR3 nucleotide sequence: TGTGCCAGCAGCTTCCTCGCGGGAGGCGGGCGTGCAGATACGCAGTATTTT. It is translated as CASSFLAGGGRADTQYF. V usage is TRBV7-2 and J usage is TRBJ2-3; 8 bases fit TRBD2. V trimming: 3 bases; J trimming: 4 bases; junction bases outside the gene matches: 12. Germline values: CDR1 SGHTA, CDR2 FQGNSA. CDR3 length: 17 amino acids. The full variable domain, with the rest looked up from reference TRBV7-2 and TRBJ2-3, is GAGVSQSPSNKVTEKGKDVELRCDPISGHTALYWYRQSLGQGLEFLIYFQGNSAPDKSGLPSDRFSAERTGGSVSTLTIQRTQQEDSAVYLCASSFLAGGGRADTQYFGPGTRLTVL.

This chain links TRBV7-9 with TRBJ2-3, with a tentative D call TRBD1 (5 bases). Trimming removed 1 base from V and 9 bases from J, with 8 bases in between. CDR1 is SEHNR and CDR2 is FQNEAQ in the germline V gene (reference sequence). This CDR3 is built from 12 residues. CDR3 DNA sequence: TGTGCCAGCAGCTTAGAGGGGCCGACGCAGTATTTT. It specifies CASSLEGPTQYF.

In DNA, the CDR3 is TGCGCCAGCAGCAAGTCTAGCGGGGGGGTTAATGAGCAGTTCTTC. Its translation: CASSKSSGGVNEQFF. The V gene is TRBV5-1, the J gene TRBJ2-1; the match to TRBD2 covers 12 bases. V shed 4 bases and J 7 bases; nucleotides not matched to a gene: 6. The CDR3 extends over 15 amino acids. Looked up from germline, CDR1 is SGHRS and CDR2 is YFSETQ. Full variable domain (remainder filled in from reference TRBV5-1 and TRBJ2-1): KAGVTQTPRYLIKTRGQQVTLSCSPISGHRSVSWYQQTPGQGLQFLFEYFSETQRNKGNFPGRFSGRQFSNSRSEMNVSTLELGDSALYLCASSKSSGGVNEQFFGPGTRLTVL.

The chain combines TRBV29-1 with TRBJ2-5; TRBD1 matches 7 bases. The CDR3 extends over 13 amino acids. In germline, CDR1 is SQVTM, CDR2 ANQGSEA. The V segment lost 5 bases and the J segment 5 bases; nucleotides outside the gene matches: 8. CDR3 sequence: CSVQGQVRETQYF. DNA of the CDR3: TGCAGCGTTCAAGGACAGGTCCGTGAGACCCAGTACTTC.

The gene calls are TRBV30 and TRBJ2-2, with 10 bases aligning to TRBD2. The CDR3 consists of 13 residues. Germline CDR1 and CDR2: GTSNPN and SVGIG (reference sequence). Trimming removed 2 bases from V and 6 bases from J; junction bases left unmatched: 0. The CDR3 DNA is TGTGCCTGGAGTAGCGGGGGGGCCGGGGAGCTGTTTTTT. Protein sequence: CAWSSGGAGELFF.

The chain is built from TRBV4-3 and TRBJ1-5; D unclear. Germline values: CDR1 LGHNA, CDR2 YSLEER. V lost 0 bases and J lost 0, with 9 bases in between. This CDR3 has 16 residues. The CDR3 DNA sequence: TGCGCCAGCAGCCAAGATCTACTTAATAGCAATCAGCCCCAGCATTTT. Translation gives CASSQDLLNSNQPQHF.

CDR3: CASRSMRGASEKLFF. In DNA, the CDR3 is TGTGCCAGCAGGTCCATGCGGGGGGCAAGTGAAAAACTGTTTTTT. This chain links TRBV6-5 with TRBJ1-4, with a weak D call TRBD1 (6 bases). The germline CDR1 and CDR2 sequences are MNHEY and SVGAGI. Between the trimmed V and J ends, which lost 6 bases and 7 bases, there was a span of 18 bases. This CDR3 has 15 residues.

J is TRBJ2-5 and V is TRBV30; D may be TRBD2 (7 bases). Trimming pared 4 bases from V and 3 bases from J, leaving 9 bases between. The CDR3 spans 12 residues. Germline CDR1 and CDR2: GTSNPN and SVGIG (reference sequence). The CDR3 sequence is CAWKGGKETQYF. The CDR3 DNA is TGTGCCTGGAAGGGGGGGAAAGAGACCCAGTACTTC.

This rearrangement joins TRBV6-1 to TRBJ1-2; no definite D call. The CDR3 contains 14 residues. The germline V gene encodes CDR1 MNHNS and CDR2 SASEGT. The V end was cut by 3 bases, the J end by 2 bases, with 10 bases between. CDR3 bases: TGTGCCAGCAGTGAGCCGGGGAGAAACTATGGCTACACCTTC. It yields the protein CASSEPGRNYGYTF.

J is TRBJ1-6 and V is TRBV6-5, with 7 bases matching TRBD1. V gave up 6 bases and J gave up 9 bases; unmatched junction bases: 11. Germline CDR1 and CDR2: MNHEY and SVGAGI. The CDR3 length is 15 residues. The CDR3 sequence: CASSPQQGGRSPLHF. The CDR3 DNA reads as TGTGCCAGCAGCCCCCAGCAAGGGGGCCGTTCACCCCTCCACTTT.

This clone has only a few counts. This sequence joins TRBV29-1 and TRBJ2-7; D may be TRBD1 (5 bases). Germline CDR1 reads SQVTM; CDR2 reads ANQGSEA. V was cut by 5 bases and J by 3 bases, with 11 bases left in between. The CDR3 length is 12 residues. CDR3 DNA sequence: TGCAGCGTTCTGACAGACCTCTACGAGCAGTACTTC. Its translation: CSVLTDLYEQYF.

The chain combines TRBV7-9 with TRBJ2-5; 10 positions match TRBD1. The CDR3 has 14 residues. Germline V gene sequence: CDR1 SEHNR, CDR2 FQNEAQ (reference sequence). Unmatched junction bases numbered 4, after V lost 5 bases and J lost 4 bases. The CDR3 here is CASSPDRGLETQYF. CDR3 DNA sequence: TGTGCCAGCAGCCCCGACAGGGGGCTAGAGACCCAGTACTTC.

The chain couples TRBV19 to TRBJ2-1; TRBD2 is a possible D gene (6 bases). V was pared by 0 bases and J by 8 bases, with 11 bases between. Germline V CDR1 and CDR2: LNHDA, SQIVND (reference sequence). The CDR3 has 14 residues. This CDR3 reads CASSIDPGGDEQFF. CDR3 sequence (DNA): TGTGCCAGTAGTATAGACCCCGGCGGGGATGAGCAGTTCTTC. Looking up the rest from reference TRBV19 and TRBJ2-1 gives the full variable domain: DGGITQSPKYLFRKEGQNVTLSCEQNLNHDAMYWYRQDPGQGLRLIYYSQIVNDFQKGDIAEGYSVSREKKESFPLTVTSAQKNPTAFYLCASSIDPGGDEQFFGPGTRLTVL.

This clone appeared a few times. A junction end diverges from the germline sequence, so it may reflect a read error. The chain is built from TRBV7-9 and TRBJ1-5, with D uncertain. The germline V gene has CDR1 SEHNR and CDR2 FQNEAQ (reference sequence). The CDR3 is made up of 14 amino acids. The CDR3 here is CSSSLVSENQPQHF. The CDR3 bases are TGTTCCAGCAGCTTAGTGTCTGAGAATCAGCCCCAGCATTTT.

This clone is judged medium-sized (0.01 to 0.1%). The gene calls are TRBV5-4 and TRBJ1-2; 7 bases line up with TRBD1. V dropped 6 bases and J dropped 3; count of bases not matched to a gene: 5. This CDR3 spans 13 amino acids. Germline-derived CDR1 and CDR2 are SGHNT and YYREEE (reference sequence). CDR3 coding DNA: TGTGCCAGCACCACCGGGACAGACTATGGCTACACCTTC. Its translation: CASTTGTDYGYTF.

This sequence joins TRBV6-1 and TRBJ2-5; TRBD2 agrees at 11 bases. CDR3 size: 15 residues. Germline V lookup: CDR1 MNHNS, CDR2 SASEGT. After removal of 7 bases from V and 2 bases from J, the junction contained 6 bases not matched to a gene. The CDR3, as DNA: TGTGCCAGCATCTCCGGGACTAGCGGACAAGAGACCCAGTACTTC. Protein sequence: CASISGTSGQETQYF.

This clone has a single count. The genes are TRBV9 and TRBJ1-4; D gene ambiguous. The CDR3 spans 12 residues. CDR1 is SGDLS and CDR2 is YYNGEE in the germline V gene. V dropped 0 bases and J dropped 8 bases, with 5 bases sitting between them. The CDR3 spells CASSVALEKLFF. CDR3 coding DNA: TGTGCCAGCAGCGTAGCCCTCGAAAAACTGTTTTTT.

The chain uses TRBV10-1 and TRBJ2-5, with D maybe TRBD2 (7 bases). CDR1 and CDR2 from the germline V gene are WNHNN and SYGVQD (reference sequence). This CDR3 contains 18 residues. Trimming stripped 2 bases from V and 4 bases from J, with 23 bases between. CDR3 residues: CASSESLMRGGPGETQYF. As DNA, the CDR3 is TGCGCCAGCAGTGAGAGTCTAATGAGGGGGGGGCCCGGAGAGACCCAGTACTTC.